This TCR beta chain derives from a study of blood T cell repertoires in COVID-19. Study at large: Samples of COVID-19 (acute and convalescent) were obtained from the United States, Italy and Spain. Nucleic acid was either cDNA or gDNA, and it came from T cells, B-cell-depleted T cells, or PBMCs.

Per germline, CDR1 KGHDR and CDR2 SFDVKD. The V and J ends lost 3 bases and 1 base respectively, with 6 bases between them. The CDR3 has 15 residues. The protocol was immunoSEQ multiplex PCR, while the TCRdb copy is restricted to in-frame clones and leaves out a portion. There are a few hundred thousand clones in the sample; roughly 90% occur only once, and approximately 3.7% lies in the top ten. The study recruited people aged roughly 18 to 95 years across 24 US areas. The origin of this receptor is a woman aged 25 to 39 who had recovered from COVID-19. Source material: PBMCs or T cells enriched from blood (not recorded which). V gene TRBV24-1 combines with J gene TRBJ2-6; the D is unclear. The CDR3 coding sequence is TGTGCCACCAGTGATAATCCTTCTGGGGCCAACGTCCTGACTTTC. Encoded protein: CATSDNPSGANVLTF.